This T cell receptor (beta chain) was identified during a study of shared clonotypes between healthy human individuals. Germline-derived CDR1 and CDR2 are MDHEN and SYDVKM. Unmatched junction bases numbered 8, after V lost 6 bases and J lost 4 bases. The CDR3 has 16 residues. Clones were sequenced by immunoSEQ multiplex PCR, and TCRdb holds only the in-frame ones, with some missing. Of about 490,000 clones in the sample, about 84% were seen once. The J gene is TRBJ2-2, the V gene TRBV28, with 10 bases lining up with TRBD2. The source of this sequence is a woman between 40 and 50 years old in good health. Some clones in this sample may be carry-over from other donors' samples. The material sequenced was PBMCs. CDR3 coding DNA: TGTGCCAGCAGCCCCAGCGGGAGGGCCTTCACCGGGGAGCTGTTTTTT. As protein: CASSPSGRAFTGELFF.